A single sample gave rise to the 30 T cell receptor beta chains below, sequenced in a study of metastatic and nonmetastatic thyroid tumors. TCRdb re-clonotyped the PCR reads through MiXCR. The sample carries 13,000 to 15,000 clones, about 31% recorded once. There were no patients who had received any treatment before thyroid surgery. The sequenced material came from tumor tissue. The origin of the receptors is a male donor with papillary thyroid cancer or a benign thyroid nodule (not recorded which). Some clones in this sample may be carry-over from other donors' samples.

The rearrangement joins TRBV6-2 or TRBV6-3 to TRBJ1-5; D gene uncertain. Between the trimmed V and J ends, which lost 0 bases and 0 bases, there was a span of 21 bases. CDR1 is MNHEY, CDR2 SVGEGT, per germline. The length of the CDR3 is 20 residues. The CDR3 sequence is CASSYSDVPPPFDSNQPQHF. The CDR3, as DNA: TGTGCCAGCAGTTACTCTGATGTTCCGCCTCCCTTTGATAGCAATCAGCCCCAGCATTTT.

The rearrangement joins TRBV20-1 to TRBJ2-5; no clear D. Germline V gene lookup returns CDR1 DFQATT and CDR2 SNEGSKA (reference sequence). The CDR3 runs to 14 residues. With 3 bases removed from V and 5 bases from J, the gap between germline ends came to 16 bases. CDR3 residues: CSARVPMGKETQYF. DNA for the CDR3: TGCAGTGCTAGGGTCCCTATGGGCAAGGAGACCCAGTACTTC.

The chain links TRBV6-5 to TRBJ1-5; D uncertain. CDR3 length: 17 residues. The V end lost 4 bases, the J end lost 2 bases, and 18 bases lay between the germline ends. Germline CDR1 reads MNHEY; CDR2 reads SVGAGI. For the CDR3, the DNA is TGTGCCAGCAGTTCTCGGGCCGCACGGGGTGGCAATCAGCCCCAGCATTTT. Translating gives CASSSRAARGGNQPQHF.

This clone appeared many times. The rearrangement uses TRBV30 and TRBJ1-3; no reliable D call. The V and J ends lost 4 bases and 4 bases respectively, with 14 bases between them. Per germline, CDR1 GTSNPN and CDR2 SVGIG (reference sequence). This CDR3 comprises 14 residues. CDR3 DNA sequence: TGTGCCTGGACCCCCGGGTCCGGGGGAAACACCATATATTTT. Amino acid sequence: CAWTPGSGGNTIYF.

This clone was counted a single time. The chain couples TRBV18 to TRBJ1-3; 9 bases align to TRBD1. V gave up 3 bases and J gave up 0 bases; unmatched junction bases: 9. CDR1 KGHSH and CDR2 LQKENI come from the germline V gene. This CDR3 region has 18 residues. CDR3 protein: CASSPGVSGQGSGNTIYF. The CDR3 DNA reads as TGTGCCAGCTCACCCGGCGTTTCGGGACAGGGCTCTGGAAACACCATATATTTT.

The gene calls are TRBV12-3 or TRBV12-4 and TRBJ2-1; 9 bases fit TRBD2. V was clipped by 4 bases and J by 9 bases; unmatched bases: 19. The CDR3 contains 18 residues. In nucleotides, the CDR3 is TGTGCCAGCAGTTCCCCTCCGGGCGGTCTAGCGGGATTTGTTGAGCAGTTCTTC. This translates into CASSSPPGGLAGFVEQFF.

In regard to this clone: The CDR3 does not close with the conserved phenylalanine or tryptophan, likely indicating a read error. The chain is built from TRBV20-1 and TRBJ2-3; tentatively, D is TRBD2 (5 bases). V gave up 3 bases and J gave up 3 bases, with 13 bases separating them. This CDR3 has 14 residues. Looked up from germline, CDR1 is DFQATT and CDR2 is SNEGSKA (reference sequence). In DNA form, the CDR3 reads TGCAGTGCTAGTGTGGACTGGGTAACAGATACGCAGTATGTT. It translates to CSASVDWVTDTQYV.

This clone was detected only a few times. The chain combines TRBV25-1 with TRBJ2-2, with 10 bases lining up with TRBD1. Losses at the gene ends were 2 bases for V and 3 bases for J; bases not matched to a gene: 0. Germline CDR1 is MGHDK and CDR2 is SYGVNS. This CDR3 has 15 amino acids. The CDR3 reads CASSEGQGDTGELFF. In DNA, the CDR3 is TGTGCCAGCAGTGAAGGACAGGGGGACACCGGGGAGCTGTTTTTT.

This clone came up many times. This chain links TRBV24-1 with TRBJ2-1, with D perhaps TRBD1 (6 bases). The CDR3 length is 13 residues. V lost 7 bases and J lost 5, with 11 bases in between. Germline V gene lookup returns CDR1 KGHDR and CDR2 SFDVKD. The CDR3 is CATSTGFNNEQFF. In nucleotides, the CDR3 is TGTGCCACCAGCACAGGGTTTAACAATGAGCAGTTCTTC.

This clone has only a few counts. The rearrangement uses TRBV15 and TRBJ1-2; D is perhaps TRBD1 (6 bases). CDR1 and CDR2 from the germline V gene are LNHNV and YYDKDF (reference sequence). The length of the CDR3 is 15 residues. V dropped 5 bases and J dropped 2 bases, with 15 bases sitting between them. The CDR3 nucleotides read TGTGCCACCAGCGGCGGGACACTTGGGAACTATGGCTACACCTTC. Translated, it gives CATSGGTLGNYGYTF.

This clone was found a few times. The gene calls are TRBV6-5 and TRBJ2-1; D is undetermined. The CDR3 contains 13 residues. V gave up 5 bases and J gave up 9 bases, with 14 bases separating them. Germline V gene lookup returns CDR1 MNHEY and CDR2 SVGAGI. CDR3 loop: CASSPSEVGEQFF. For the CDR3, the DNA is TGTGCCAGCAGTCCCTCAGAGGTGGGTGAGCAGTTCTTC.

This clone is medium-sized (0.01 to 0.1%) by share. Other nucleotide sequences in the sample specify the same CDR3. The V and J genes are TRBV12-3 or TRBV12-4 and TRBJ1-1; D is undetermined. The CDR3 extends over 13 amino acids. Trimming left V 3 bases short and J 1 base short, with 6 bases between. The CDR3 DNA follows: TGTGCCAGCAGTTTGGGCCCGAACACTGAAGCTTTCTTT. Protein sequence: CASSLGPNTEAFF.

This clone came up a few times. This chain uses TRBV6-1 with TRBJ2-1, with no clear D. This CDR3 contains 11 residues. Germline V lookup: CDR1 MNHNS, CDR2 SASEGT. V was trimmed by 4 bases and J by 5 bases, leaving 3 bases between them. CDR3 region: CASSADNEQFF. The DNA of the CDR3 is TGTGCCAGCAGTGCAGACAATGAGCAGTTCTTC.

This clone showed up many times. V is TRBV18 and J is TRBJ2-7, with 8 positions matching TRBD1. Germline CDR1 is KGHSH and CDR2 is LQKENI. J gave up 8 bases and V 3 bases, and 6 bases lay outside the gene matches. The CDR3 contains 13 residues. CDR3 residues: CASSPGQDRQQYF. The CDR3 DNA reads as TGTGCCAGCTCACCGGGACAGGACCGGCAGCAGTACTTC.

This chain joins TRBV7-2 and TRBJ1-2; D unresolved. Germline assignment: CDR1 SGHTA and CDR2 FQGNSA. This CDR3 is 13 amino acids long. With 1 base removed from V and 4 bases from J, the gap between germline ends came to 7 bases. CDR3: CASSLERSYGYTF. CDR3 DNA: TGTGCCAGCAGCTTAGAGAGGAGCTATGGCTACACCTTC. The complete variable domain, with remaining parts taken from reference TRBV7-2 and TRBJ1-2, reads GAGVSQSPSNKVTEKGKDVELRCDPISGHTALYWYRQSLGQGLEFLIYFQGNSAPDKSGLPSDRFSAERTGGSVSTLTIQRTQQEDSAVYLCASSLERSYGYTFGSGTRLTVV.

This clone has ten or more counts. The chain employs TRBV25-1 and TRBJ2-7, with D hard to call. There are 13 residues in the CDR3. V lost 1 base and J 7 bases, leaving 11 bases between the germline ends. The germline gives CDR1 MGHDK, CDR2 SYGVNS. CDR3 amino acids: CASSEFRTTEQYF. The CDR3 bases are TGTGCCAGCAGTGAATTCCGGACCACGGAGCAGTACTTC.

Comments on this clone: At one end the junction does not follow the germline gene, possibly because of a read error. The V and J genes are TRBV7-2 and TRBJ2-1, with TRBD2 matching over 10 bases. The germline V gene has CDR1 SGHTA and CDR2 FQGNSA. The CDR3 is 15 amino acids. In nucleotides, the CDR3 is TGTTCCAGCAGCCGAGCGGGGGGGCTTCTCAACGAGCAGTTCTTC. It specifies CSSSRAGGLLNEQFF.

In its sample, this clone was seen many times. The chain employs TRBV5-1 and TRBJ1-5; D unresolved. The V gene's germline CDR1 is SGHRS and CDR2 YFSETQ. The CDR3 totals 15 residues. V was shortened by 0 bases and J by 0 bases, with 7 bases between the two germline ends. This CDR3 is CASSLVPNSNQPQHF. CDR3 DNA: TGCGCCAGCAGCTTGGTTCCAAATAGCAATCAGCCCCAGCATTTT.

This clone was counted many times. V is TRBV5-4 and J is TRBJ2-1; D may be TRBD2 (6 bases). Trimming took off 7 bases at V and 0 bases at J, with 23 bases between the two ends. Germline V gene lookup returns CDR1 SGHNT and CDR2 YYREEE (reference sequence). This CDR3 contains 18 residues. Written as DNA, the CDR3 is TGTGCCAGCTCCCGAAACGAGCGGGTGGCAAGCTCCTACAATGAGCAGTTCTTC. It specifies CASSRNERVASSYNEQFF.

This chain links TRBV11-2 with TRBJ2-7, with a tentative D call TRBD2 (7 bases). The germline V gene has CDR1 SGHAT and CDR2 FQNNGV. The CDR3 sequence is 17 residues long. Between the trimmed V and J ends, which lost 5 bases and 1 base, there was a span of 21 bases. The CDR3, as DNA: TGTGCCAGCAGCCCTGAGGGGGGGCGAGGTGGATCCTACGAGCAGTACTTC. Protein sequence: CASSPEGGRGGSYEQYF.

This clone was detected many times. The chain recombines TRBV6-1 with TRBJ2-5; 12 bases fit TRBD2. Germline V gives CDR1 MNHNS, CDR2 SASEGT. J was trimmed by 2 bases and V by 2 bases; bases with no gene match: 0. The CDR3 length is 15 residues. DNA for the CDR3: TGTGCCAGCAGTGAACTAGCGGGGGGGCAAGAGACCCAGTACTTC. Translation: CASSELAGGQETQYF.

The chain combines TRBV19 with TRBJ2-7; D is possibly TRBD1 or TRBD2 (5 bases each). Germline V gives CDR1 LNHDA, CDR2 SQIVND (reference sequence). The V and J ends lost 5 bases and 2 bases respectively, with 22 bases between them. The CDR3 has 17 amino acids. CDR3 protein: CASSVIVTSGTAYEQYF. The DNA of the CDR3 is TGTGCCAGTAGTGTCATCGTCACCTCCGGGACGGCCTACGAGCAGTACTTC.

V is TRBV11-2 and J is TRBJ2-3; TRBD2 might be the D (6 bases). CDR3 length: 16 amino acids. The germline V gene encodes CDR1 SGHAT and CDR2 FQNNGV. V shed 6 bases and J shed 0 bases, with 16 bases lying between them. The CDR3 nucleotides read TGTGCCAGCAGGACCACCGATGCGGGAAGCACAGATACGCAGTATTTT. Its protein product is CASRTTDAGSTDTQYF. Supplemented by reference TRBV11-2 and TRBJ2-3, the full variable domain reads EAGVAQSPRYKIIEKRQSVAFWCNPISGHATLYWYQQILGQGPKLLIQFQNNGVVDDSQLPKDRFSAERLKGVDSTLKIQPAKLEDSAVYLCASRTTDAGSTDTQYFGPGTRLTVL.

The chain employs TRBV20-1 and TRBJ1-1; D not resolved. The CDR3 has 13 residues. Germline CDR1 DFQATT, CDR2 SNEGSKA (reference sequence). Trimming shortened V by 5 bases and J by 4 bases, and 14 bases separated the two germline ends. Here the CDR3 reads CSALVGKGTEAFF. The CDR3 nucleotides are TGCAGTGCTCTCGTCGGGAAGGGCACTGAAGCTTTCTTT.

CDR3 in amino acids: CASSLTRHSGNTIYF. In nucleotides, the CDR3 is TGTGCCAGTAGTCTAACACGTCACTCTGGAAACACCATATATTTT. This rearrangement joins TRBV19 to TRBJ1-3; no definite D call. The V end lost 5 bases, the J end lost 0 bases, and 11 bases lay between the germline ends. The germline V gene has CDR1 LNHDA and CDR2 SQIVND (reference sequence). The CDR3 runs to 15 residues.

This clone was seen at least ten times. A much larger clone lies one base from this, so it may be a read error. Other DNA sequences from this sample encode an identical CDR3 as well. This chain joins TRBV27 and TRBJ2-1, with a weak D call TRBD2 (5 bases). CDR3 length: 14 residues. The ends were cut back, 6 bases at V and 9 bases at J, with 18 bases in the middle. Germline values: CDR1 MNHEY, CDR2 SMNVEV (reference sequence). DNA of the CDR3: TGTGCCAGCAGCGCGCAACTAGTTTCTGGTGAGCAGTTCTTC. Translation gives CASSAQLVSGEQFF.

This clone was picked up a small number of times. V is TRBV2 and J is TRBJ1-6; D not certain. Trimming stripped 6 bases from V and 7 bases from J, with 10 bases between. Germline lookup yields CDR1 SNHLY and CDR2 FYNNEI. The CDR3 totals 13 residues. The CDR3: CASSGRANSPLHF. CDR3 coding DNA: TGTGCCAGCAGCGGGAGAGCCAATTCACCCCTCCACTTT.

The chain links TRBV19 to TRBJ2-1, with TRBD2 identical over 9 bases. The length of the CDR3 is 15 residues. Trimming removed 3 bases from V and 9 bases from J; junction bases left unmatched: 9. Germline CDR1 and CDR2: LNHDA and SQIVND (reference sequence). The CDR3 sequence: CASSMVAGAGGEQFF. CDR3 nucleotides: TGTGCCAGTAGTATGGTAGCGGGAGCGGGTGGTGAGCAGTTCTTC.

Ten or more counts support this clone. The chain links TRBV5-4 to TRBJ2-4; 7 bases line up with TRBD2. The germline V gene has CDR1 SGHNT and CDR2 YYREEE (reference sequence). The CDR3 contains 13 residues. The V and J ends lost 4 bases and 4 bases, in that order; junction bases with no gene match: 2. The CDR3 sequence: CASSGGGKNIQYF. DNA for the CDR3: TGTGCCAGCAGCGGGGGGGGTAAAAACATTCAGTACTTC.

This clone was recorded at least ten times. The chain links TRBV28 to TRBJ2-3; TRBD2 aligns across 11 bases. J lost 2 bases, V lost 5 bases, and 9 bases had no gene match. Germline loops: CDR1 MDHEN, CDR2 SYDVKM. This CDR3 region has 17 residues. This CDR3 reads CASSPQSSGRDTDTQYF. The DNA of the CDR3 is TGTGCCAGCAGTCCCCAAAGTAGCGGGAGGGACACAGATACGCAGTATTTT.